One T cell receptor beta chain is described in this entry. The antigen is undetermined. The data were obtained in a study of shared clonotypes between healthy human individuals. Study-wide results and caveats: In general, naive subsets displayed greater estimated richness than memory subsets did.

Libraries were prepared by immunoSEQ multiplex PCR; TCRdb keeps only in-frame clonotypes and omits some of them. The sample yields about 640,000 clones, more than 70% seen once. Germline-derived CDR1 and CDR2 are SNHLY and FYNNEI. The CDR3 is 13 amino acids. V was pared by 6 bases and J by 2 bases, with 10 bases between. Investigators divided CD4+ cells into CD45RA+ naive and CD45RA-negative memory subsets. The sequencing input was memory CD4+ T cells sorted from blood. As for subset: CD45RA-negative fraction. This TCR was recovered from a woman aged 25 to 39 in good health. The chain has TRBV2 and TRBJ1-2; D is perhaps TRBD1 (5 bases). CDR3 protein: CASRQDPNYGYTF. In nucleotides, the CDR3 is TGTGCCAGCAGACAGGACCCGAACTATGGCTACACCTTC. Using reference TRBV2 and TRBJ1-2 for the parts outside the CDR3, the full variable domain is EPEVTQTPSHQVTQMGQEVILRCVPISNHLYFYWYRQILGQKVEFLVSFYNNEISEKSEIFDDQFSVERPDGSNFTLKIRSTKLEDSAMYFCASRQDPNYGYTFGSGTRLTVV.